There are many counts of the clone carrying this T cell receptor beta chain. The data belong to a study of T-cell memory formation after mild COVID-19. Germline lookup yields CDR1 SGHVS and CDR2 FQNEAQ. The CDR3 runs 15 residues. V lost 5 bases and J lost 5, with 16 bases in between. Each CDR3 protein gets one entry after TCRdb re-called the 5' RACE reads with MiXCR. The table lists about 130,000 distinct CDR3 sequences, roughly 6% of them singletons. The receptor comes from an adult woman who had mild COVID-19 (a few samples of this study predate the infection). Cell type and time point are not known. Sequencing was carried out using PBMCs or a T cell subset sorted from them (not recorded which). V gene TRBV7-8 combines with J gene TRBJ2-1; no definite D call. This CDR3 is CASSPRGLLNNEQFF. CDR3 coding DNA: TGTGCCAGCAGCCCCCGTGGGCTACTCAACAATGAGCAGTTCTTC.